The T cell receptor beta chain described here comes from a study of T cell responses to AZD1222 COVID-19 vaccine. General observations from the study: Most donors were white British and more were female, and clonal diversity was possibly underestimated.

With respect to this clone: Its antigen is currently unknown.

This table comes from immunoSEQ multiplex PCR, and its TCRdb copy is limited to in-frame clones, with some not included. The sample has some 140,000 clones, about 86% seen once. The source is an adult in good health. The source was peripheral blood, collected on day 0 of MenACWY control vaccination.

The CDR3 protein is CASSISGANTGELFF. In nucleotides, the CDR3 is TGTGCCAGCAGCATTAGCGGGGCGAACACCGGGGAGCTGTTTTTT. The V call is TRBV9, the J call TRBJ2-2; 8 bases are a match to TRBD2. Per the germline V gene, CDR1 is SGDLS and CDR2 is YYNGEE. V trimming: 4 bases; J trimming: 0 bases; junction bases outside the gene matches: 2. The CDR3 length is 15 residues.